This T cell receptor (beta chain) originates from a study of technical replicates of blood from a few donors (dated by TCRdb to the late 2010s). On this clone itself: Its antigen specificity is not known. No much larger clone is present one base from it, and per-base qualities are unavailable.

Libraries were made using the immunoSEQ multiplex PCR assay. TCRdb provides this immuneACCESS table in a form limited to in-frame rearrangements. Some clones are lacking; in checked studies, under half of them reflect an unresolved V gene, and why the rest are absent is not known. This sample comprises approximately 75,000 clones, more than 90% of them detected only once. The ten largest clones add up to 0.36% of the sample. CDR1 is given as SGHRS and CDR2 as YFSETQ, both from the germline V gene. V loses 3 bases of germline sequence and J loses 5 bases, and the interval between the two ends is 20 bases. The CDR3 has 16 amino acids, counting the end cysteine and phenylalanine. Only CDR3 DNA remains: 48 bases, in frame from the first base.

Sequences were obtained from T cells isolated from PBMCs. The rearrangement joined TRBV5-1 to TRBJ2-5; TRBD1 might be the D gene, on 6 matching bases. The origin of this receptor is a human donor in good health. The CDR3 region: CASSSGQRAVGETQYF. The nucleotide sequence is given as TGCGCCAGCAGCTCGGGACAAAGGGCTGTGGGGGAGACCCAGTACTTC.